The 6 T cell receptor beta chains listed next were all sequenced from one sample in a study of blood T cell repertoires in COVID-19. Sequencing used immunoSEQ multiplex PCR; TCRdb keeps in-frame clones, though not all of them. The sample lists 50,000 to 75,000 clones; roughly 86% were seen once. The sample comprised peripheral blood. These receptors were obtained from a man in his sixties with acute or convalescent COVID-19.

The V gene is TRBV29-1, the J gene TRBJ2-1; 10 nucleotides match TRBD1. Looked up from germline, CDR1 is SQVTM and CDR2 is ANQGSEA. The junction had 8 bases not matched to a gene; V was cut back by 2 bases and J by 4 bases. This CDR3 has 16 residues. The CDR3 is CSVEFTGTGDYNEQFF. CDR3 DNA: TGCAGCGTTGAATTCACCGGGACAGGGGATTACAATGAGCAGTTCTTC.

Concerning this clone itself: This same CDR3 is encoded by further DNA sequences in the sample. This sequence joins TRBV19 and TRBJ1-5, with D hard to call. Germline V gene sequence: CDR1 LNHDA, CDR2 SQIVND (reference sequence). This CDR3 comprises 13 residues. Trimming pared 2 bases from V and 4 bases from J, leaving 6 bases between. CDR3 region: CASSISGNQPQHF. The DNA for the CDR3 is TGTGCCAGTAGTATATCGGGGAATCAGCCCCAGCATTTT.

The J gene is TRBJ1-2, the V gene TRBV3-1 (or the pseudogene TRBV3-2); no clear D. The CDR3 sequence is 13 residues long. The ends were cut back, 1 base at V and 3 bases at J, with 6 bases in the middle. Germline CDR1 LGHDT, CDR2 YNNKEL (reference sequence). The CDR3 spells CASSQGADYGYTF. Here the CDR3 DNA reads TGTGCCAGCAGCCAAGGCGCTGACTATGGCTACACCTTC.

This chain connects TRBV11-2 to TRBJ1-3, with TRBD1 identical over 8 bases. Germline V CDR1 and CDR2: SGHAT, FQNNGV. V was pared by 4 bases and J by 7 bases, with 6 bases of the junction left unmatched. The CDR3 loop spans 14 amino acids. In DNA, the CDR3 is TGTGCCAGCAGCTCGGACCGGACAGGGAACACCATATATTTT. Its protein product is CASSSDRTGNTIYF.

V gene TRBV6-1 combines with J gene TRBJ1-2; 12 positions match TRBD1. With 10 bases clipped from V and 7 bases from J, the junction kept 7 bases outside the gene matches. The CDR3 has 13 residues. Germline loops: CDR1 MNHNS, CDR2 SASEGT. The CDR3 spells CATRDRGLVGYTF. The CDR3 bases are TGTGCCACACGGGACAGGGGGCTAGTTGGCTACACCTTC.

The chain carries TRBV19 and TRBJ1-3; 7 bases are a match to TRBD1. The CDR3 is 14 amino acids. V was pared by 5 bases and J by 2 bases, with 3 bases of the junction left unmatched. Germline V gene data show CDR1 as LNHDA and CDR2 as SQIVND (reference sequence). The CDR3 spells CASSLDRAGNTIYF. The DNA of the CDR3 is TGTGCCAGTAGTCTCGACAGGGCTGGAAACACCATATATTTT.